The 8 T cell receptor beta chains given below trace back to one sample, sequenced in a study of blood T cell repertoires in COVID-19. Using immunoSEQ multiplex PCR, the repertoire was profiled, and TCRdb retains in-frame clones only, with some absent. The table includes under 200,000 clones, roughly 85% detected once. Sequencing input: PBMCs or T cells enriched from blood (not recorded which). These receptors were obtained from a man between 60 and 75 years old who had recovered from COVID-19.

The J gene is TRBJ2-1, the V gene TRBV11-2; maybe TRBD2 (5 bases). The V end lost 5 bases, the J end lost 0 bases, and 11 bases lay between the germline ends. Germline V gives CDR1 SGHAT, CDR2 FQNNGV. This CDR3 is built from 15 residues. CDR3 loop: CASSPDWSSYNEQFF. In DNA form, the CDR3 reads TGTGCCAGCAGCCCGGACTGGAGCTCCTACAATGAGCAGTTCTTC.

This chain uses TRBV13 with TRBJ2-5; 9 bases line up with TRBD1. The CDR3 is made up of 18 amino acids. Trimming cost V 0 bases and J 3 bases; bases outside gene matches: 11. The germline CDR1 and CDR2 sequences are PRHDT and FYEKMQ (reference sequence). CDR3 sequence: CASSLGGTGIVLEETQYF. The DNA for the CDR3 is TGTGCCAGCAGCTTAGGCGGGACAGGGATCGTTTTGGAAGAGACCCAGTACTTC.

The V and J genes are TRBV5-1 and TRBJ2-5; D perhaps matches TRBD2 (6 bases). This CDR3 has 16 residues. Deletions cut 0 bases from V and 0 bases from J, with 12 bases between. The germline V gene has CDR1 SGHRS and CDR2 YFSETQ. CDR3 protein: CASSLGVAEYQETQYF. CDR3 DNA sequence: TGCGCCAGCAGCTTGGGGGTAGCGGAGTACCAAGAGACCCAGTACTTC. Using reference TRBV5-1 and TRBJ2-5 for the parts outside the CDR3, the full variable domain is KAGVTQTPRYLIKTRGQQVTLSCSPISGHRSVSWYQQTPGQGLQFLFEYFSETQRNKGNFPGRFSGRQFSNSRSEMNVSTLELGDSALYLCASSLGVAEYQETQYFGPGTRLLVL.

The V and J genes are TRBV3-1 (or the pseudogene TRBV3-2) and TRBJ2-5; maybe TRBD1 (6 bases). From germline, CDR1 is LGHDT and CDR2 YNNKEL (reference sequence). This CDR3 has 15 residues. Trimming removed 2 bases at V and 5 bases at J, with 15 bases between. The CDR3, as DNA: TGTGCCAGCAGCCAACACCCAGGGGCTGAGGAGACCCAGTACTTC. Protein: CASSQHPGAEETQYF.

In this sample, this clone turned up a few times. The chain carries TRBV5-1 and TRBJ2-5, with 8 bases matching TRBD2. The CDR3 covers 17 residues. The germline V gene encodes CDR1 SGHRS and CDR2 YFSETQ. V dropped 0 bases and J dropped 3; count of bases not matched to a gene: 10. The CDR3 nucleotides read TGCGCCAGCAGCTTGGGAGCCGCCGGGACTAGGGAAGAGACCCAGTACTTC. This translates into CASSLGAAGTREETQYF. Looking up the rest from reference TRBV5-1 and TRBJ2-5 gives the full variable domain: KAGVTQTPRYLIKTRGQQVTLSCSPISGHRSVSWYQQTPGQGLQFLFEYFSETQRNKGNFPGRFSGRQFSNSRSEMNVSTLELGDSALYLCASSLGAAGTREETQYFGPGTRLLVL.

In the case of this clone: The sample carries other DNA sequences with the same CDR3. DNA of the CDR3: TGTGCCAGCAGCGTTGGACAGGGAAAAGAGACCCAGTACTTC. This translates into CASSVGQGKETQYF. V is TRBV9 and J is TRBJ2-5; TRBD1 matches 8 bases. Per germline, CDR1 SGDLS and CDR2 YYNGEE. CDR3 length: 14 residues. J gave up 3 bases and V 2 bases, and 3 bases lay outside the gene matches. The whole variable domain, filled in from reference TRBV9 and TRBJ2-5, reads DSGVTQTPKHLITATGQRVTLRCSPRSGDLSVYWYQQSLDQGLQFLIQYYNGEERAKGNILERFSAQQFPDLHSELNLSSLELGDSALYFCASSVGQGKETQYFGPGTRLLVL.

This clone appeared once. The genes are TRBV30 and TRBJ2-7; 10 nucleotides match TRBD1. The germline V gene has CDR1 GTSNPN and CDR2 SVGIG (reference sequence). The CDR3 runs to 14 residues. V lost 2 bases, J lost 3 bases, and 4 bases stayed unmatched. The CDR3, as DNA: TGTGCCTGGAGTACCGGGACAGGGGTCTACGAGCAGTACTTC. Amino acid sequence: CAWSTGTGVYEQYF.

The chain recombines TRBV6-5 with TRBJ1-2, with 10 bases that match TRBD1. V lost 6 bases, J lost 5 bases, and 3 bases stayed unmatched. This CDR3 has 13 amino acids. Germline assignment: CDR1 MNHEY and CDR2 SVGAGI. DNA of the CDR3: TGTGCCAGCAGCCGGACAGGGGGATATGGCTACACCTTC. Translation: CASSRTGGYGYTF.